This T cell receptor (beta chain) was observed in a study of blood T cell repertoires in COVID-19. Study-level background: T cells, B-cell-depleted T cells, or PBMCs supplied cDNA or gDNA.

The CDR3 covers 12 residues. Trimming removed 11 bases at V and 9 bases at J, with 17 bases between. The germline gives CDR1 LNHDA, CDR2 SQIVND (reference sequence). Authors' analysis steps: Researchers report that nucleated cell counts were estimated from reference gene primer amplification. Produced via immunoSEQ multiplex PCR; TCRdb's table is partial and in-frame only. V, J and clone size were drawn from that table, and D and trimming were deduced from the DNA. The data contain tens of thousands of clones, about 86% of them singletons. Sequences were obtained from peripheral blood. The chain is built from TRBV19 and TRBJ1-5; possibly TRBD1 for D (6 bases). The clonotype comes from a man aged 65 to 85 with acute or convalescent COVID-19. The CDR3 reads CASRGGSPPQHF. CDR3 nucleotide sequence: TGTGCCTCCAGAGGGGGTTCGCCGCCCCAGCATTTT.